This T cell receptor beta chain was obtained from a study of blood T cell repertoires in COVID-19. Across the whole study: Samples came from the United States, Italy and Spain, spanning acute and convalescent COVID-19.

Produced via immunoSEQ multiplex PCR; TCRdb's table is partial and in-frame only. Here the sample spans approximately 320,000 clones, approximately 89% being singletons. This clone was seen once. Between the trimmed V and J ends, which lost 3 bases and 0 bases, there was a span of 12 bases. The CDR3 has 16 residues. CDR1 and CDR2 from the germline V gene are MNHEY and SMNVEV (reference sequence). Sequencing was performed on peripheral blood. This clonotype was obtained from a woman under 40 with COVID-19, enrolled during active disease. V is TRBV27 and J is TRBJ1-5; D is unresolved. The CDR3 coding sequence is TGTGCCAGCAGTTTGGGCCCCGGTAGTAGCAATCAGCCCCAGCATTTT. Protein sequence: CASSLGPGSSNQPQHF.